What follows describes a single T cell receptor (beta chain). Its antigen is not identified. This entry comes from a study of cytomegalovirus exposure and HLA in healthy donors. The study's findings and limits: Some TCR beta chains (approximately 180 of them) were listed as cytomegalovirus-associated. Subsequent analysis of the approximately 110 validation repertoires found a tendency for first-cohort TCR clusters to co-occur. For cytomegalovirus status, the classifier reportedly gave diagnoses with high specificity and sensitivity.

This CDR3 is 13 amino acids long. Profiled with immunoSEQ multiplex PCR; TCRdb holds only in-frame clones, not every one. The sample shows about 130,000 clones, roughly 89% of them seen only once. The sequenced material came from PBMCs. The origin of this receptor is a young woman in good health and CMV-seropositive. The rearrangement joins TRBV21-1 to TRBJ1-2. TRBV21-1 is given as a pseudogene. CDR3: CASRKGRSDGYTF. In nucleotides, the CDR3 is TGTGCCAGCAGGAAAGGGAGGAGCGACGGCTACACCTTC.